A single sample is the source of the 25 T cell receptor beta chains below, sequenced in a study of vaccination and CD4 T cells after COVID-19. These receptors' antigens are unknown. Once obtained from cultured CD4+ T cells, the DNA was sequenced using the Oncomine TCR Beta short-read assay. TCRdb itself ran the PCR reads through MiXCR, one entry per CDR3 protein. The table has approximately 23,000 distinct CDR3 sequences, roughly 52% seen once. Treatment indicated: approximately 9-day PBMC culture with coronavirus spike peptide pools or control peptides (ViraFEST assay). The material sequenced was CD4+ T cells from blood, cultured in vitro, taken before SARS-CoV-2 vaccination. Receptors were obtained from a human donor who received a COVID-19 vaccine.

In its sample, this clonotype was seen a few times. J is TRBJ2-5 and V is TRBV12-5, with D unresolved. The CDR3 runs to 13 residues. Germline CDR1 and CDR2: LGHNT and FRNRAP. The V and J ends lost 1 base and 3 bases respectively, with 6 bases between them. CDR3 sequence: CASGLDVKETQYF. CDR3 bases: TGTGCTAGTGGTTTGGACGTTAAAGAGACCCAGTACTTC.

The chain employs TRBV21-1 and TRBJ1-5. TRBV21-1 is a pseudogene segment. This CDR3 has 11 residues. The CDR3 sequence: CASSYRQPQHF. The CDR3 region has the DNA TGTGCCAGCAGCTACCGTCAGCCCCAGCATTTT.

The V call is TRBV12-3 or TRBV12-4, the J call TRBJ1-1; D gene uncertain. The CDR3 consists of 14 residues. Trimming removed 2 bases at V and 5 bases at J, with 12 bases between. CDR3 sequence reads: CASSLMRTGTEAFF. The CDR3, as DNA: TGTGCCAGCAGTTTAATGCGTACGGGAACTGAAGCTTTCTTT.

The rearrangement links TRBV2 to TRBJ2-3; D is unresolved. V was trimmed by 6 bases and J by 2 bases, leaving 6 bases between them. Germline V lookup: CDR1 SNHLY, CDR2 FYNNEI. The CDR3 covers 12 residues. In DNA form, the CDR3 reads TGTGCCAGCAGCGAGATCACAGATACGCAGTATTTT. This gives the protein CASSEITDTQYF.

The rearrangement joins TRBV20-1 to TRBJ2-3; a possible D gene is TRBD2 (7 bases). The CDR3 consists of 12 residues. The germline V gene has CDR1 DFQATT and CDR2 SNEGSKA (reference sequence). In nucleotides, the CDR3 is TGCAGCGTCGGGCGGGGGCCAGATACGCAGTATTTT. Protein product: CSVGRGPDTQYF.

V is TRBV24-1 and J is TRBJ2-7; 7 bases fit TRBD1. The CDR3 runs 13 residues. The V gene end was trimmed by 7 bases and the J gene end by 7 bases; junction bases not matched to a gene: 9. Germline V gene data show CDR1 as KGHDR and CDR2 as SFDVKD. CDR3 sequence reads: CATRSGGLGEQYF. As DNA, the CDR3 is TGTGCCACCAGGTCAGGGGGTCTGGGGGAGCAGTACTTC.

The chain combines TRBV6-5 with TRBJ1-2; 8 bases are shared with TRBD1. CDR3 length equals 14 residues. V dropped 2 bases and J dropped 2; count of bases not matched to a gene: 1. Germline CDR1 MNHEY, CDR2 SVGAGI. CDR3 sequence reads: CASSYGQGNYGYTF. The CDR3 nucleotides read TGTGCCAGCAGTTACGGACAGGGCAACTATGGCTACACCTTC.

The V and J genes are TRBV20-1 and TRBJ1-2; D possibly corresponds to TRBD1 (6 bases). This CDR3 has 14 residues. Germline loops: CDR1 DFQATT, CDR2 SNEGSKA (reference sequence). V was shortened by 2 bases and J by 6 bases, with 16 bases between the two germline ends. The DNA for the CDR3 is TGCAGTGCTAGACTCGCTGGGGGGCTGGATGGCTACACCTTC. This codes for CSARLAGGLDGYTF.

The genes are TRBV7-3 and TRBJ1-3, with D possibly TRBD1 on 5 matching bases. The CDR3 loop spans 15 amino acids. Germline CDR1 is SGHTA and CDR2 is FQGTGA. Trimming took 2 bases from V and 2 from J, leaving 10 bases between them. The CDR3 DNA sequence: TGTGCCAGCAGCTTAGGGGCACCTGCTGGAAACACCATATATTTT. This codes for CASSLGAPAGNTIYF.

The chain carries TRBV6-2 or TRBV6-3 and TRBJ2-5; 8 nucleotides line up with TRBD2. The V and J ends lost 5 bases and 3 bases, in that order; junction bases with no gene match: 8. The CDR3 totals 15 residues. CDR1 is MNHEY, CDR2 SVGEGT, per germline. CDR3 sequence (DNA): TGTGCCAGCAGTCAAACCGGGACTAGAGAAGAGACCCAGTACTTC. Translating gives CASSQTGTREETQYF.

The table lists this clonotype with a count of one. The CDR3 sequence is CSAAGGSISQYF. CDR3 nucleotides: TGCAGTGCTGCGGGGGGGTCGATCTCCCAGTACTTC. The V and J genes are TRBV20-1 and TRBJ2-5, with 9 bases matching TRBD2. The junction had 7 bases not matched to a gene; V was cut back by 5 bases and J by 9 bases. The germline gives CDR1 DFQATT, CDR2 SNEGSKA (reference sequence). This CDR3 has 12 amino acids.

This clonotype was counted a few times. The rearrangement links TRBV20-1 to TRBJ2-3; 7 bases fit TRBD2. Germline CDR1 reads DFQATT; CDR2 reads SNEGSKA (reference sequence). CDR3 length: 16 amino acids. The J segment lost 2 bases and the V segment lost 3 bases, leaving 11 bases of the junction unmatched. The CDR3 DNA reads as TGCAGTGCTAGTCGGGGGACTACTCGACCCACAGATACGCAGTATTTT. This sequence encodes CSASRGTTRPTDTQYF.

The rearrangement joins TRBV6-5 to TRBJ1-1, with TRBD1 as a possible D gene (5 bases). Trimming removed 0 bases at V and 7 bases at J, with 12 bases between. This CDR3 contains 14 residues. The germline V gene has CDR1 MNHEY and CDR2 SVGAGI. CDR3 sequence reads: CASSYSRGEGEAFF. CDR3 bases: TGTGCCAGCAGTTACTCAAGGGGCGAGGGTGAAGCTTTCTTT.

This clonotype showed up just a few times. The V call is TRBV7-2, the J call TRBJ2-7, with 9 bases that match TRBD2. Germline V gives CDR1 SGHTA, CDR2 FQGNSA. This CDR3 spans 14 amino acids. Trimming cost V 4 bases and J 7 bases; bases outside gene matches: 8. The CDR3 here is CASSYQRGVEEQYF. The CDR3 region has the DNA TGTGCCAGCAGCTACCAGCGGGGGGTGGAAGAGCAGTACTTC.

This clonotype appeared a few times. The chain uses TRBV10-1 and TRBJ2-3; TRBD1 agrees at 8 bases. CDR1 and CDR2 from the germline V gene are WNHNN and SYGVQD (reference sequence). There are 15 residues in the CDR3. V shed 3 bases, J shed 2 bases, and the junction held 4 bases outside the gene matches. CDR3 sequence: CASSDRGPSTDTQYF. CDR3 bases: TGCGCCAGCAGTGACAGGGGGCCTTCCACAGATACGCAGTATTTT.

This chain connects TRBV6-5 to TRBJ1-6; the match to TRBD1 covers 8 bases. V was pared by 2 bases and J by 8 bases, with 5 bases of the junction left unmatched. The CDR3 covers 15 residues. CDR1 MNHEY and CDR2 SVGAGI come from the germline V gene. The CDR3 spells CASSYGGQGDSPLHF. CDR3 DNA sequence: TGTGCCAGCAGTTACGGAGGACAGGGAGATTCACCCCTCCACTTT.

In its sample, this clonotype was seen once. The V and J genes are TRBV11-2 and TRBJ1-5, with D uncertain. Trimming stripped 5 bases from V and 3 bases from J, with 8 bases between. From germline, CDR1 is SGHAT and CDR2 FQNNGV. The CDR3 spans 13 residues. CDR3 coding DNA: TGTGCCAGCAGCCGGGAAATCAATCAGCCCCAGCATTTT. Translation gives CASSREINQPQHF. Combining the CDR3 with reference TRBV11-2 and TRBJ1-5 gives the whole variable domain EAGVAQSPRYKIIEKRQSVAFWCNPISGHATLYWYQQILGQGPKLLIQFQNNGVVDDSQLPKDRFSAERLKGVDSTLKIQPAKLEDSAVYLCASSREINQPQHFGDGTRLSIL.

The rearrangement uses TRBV12-3 or TRBV12-4 and TRBJ1-1, with D uncertain. The CDR3 sequence is 13 residues long. V gave up 3 bases and J gave up 7 bases, with 12 bases separating them. The CDR3 spells CASSLGGISEAFF. The CDR3 bases are TGTGCCAGCAGTTTGGGAGGGATTAGTGAAGCTTTCTTT.

The chain combines TRBV6-1 with TRBJ2-3; possible D gene TRBD2, 6 bases. CDR1 and CDR2 from the germline V gene are MNHNS and SASEGT. This CDR3 is built from 15 residues. The ends were cut back, 0 bases at V and 4 bases at J, with 11 bases in the middle. The CDR3 region is CASSEALGEADTQYF. The CDR3 DNA is TGTGCCAGCAGTGAAGCGCTAGGGGAGGCAGATACGCAGTATTTT.

This clonotype was detected only once. This chain's CDR3 is CATSDRQGSGANVLTF. For the CDR3, the DNA is TGTGCCACCAGTGACCGCCAGGGCTCTGGGGCCAACGTCCTGACTTTC. This chain connects TRBV24-1 to TRBJ2-6; D is possibly TRBD1 (5 bases). The CDR3 consists of 16 residues. V was shortened by 4 bases and J by 0 bases, with 9 bases between the two germline ends. The germline gives CDR1 KGHDR, CDR2 SFDVKD.

This sequence joins TRBV25-1 and TRBJ2-5, with TRBD2 matching 8 bases. The CDR3 has 15 amino acids. Germline-derived CDR1 and CDR2 are MGHDK and SYGVNS. After removal of 0 bases from V and 4 bases from J, the junction contained 4 bases not matched to a gene. The CDR3 spells CASSEYVGGVETQYF. The CDR3 DNA reads TGTGCCAGCAGTGAATATGTCGGGGGGGTAGAGACCCAGTACTTC. The entire variable domain, with the rest obtained from reference TRBV25-1 and TRBJ2-5, is as follows: EADIYQTPRYLVIGTGKKITLECSQTMGHDKMYWYQQDPGMELHLIHYSYGVNSTEKGDLSSESTVSRIRTEHFPLTLESARPSHTSQYLCASSEYVGGVETQYFGPGTRLLVL.

V usage is TRBV9 and J usage is TRBJ2-1; 7 bases map to TRBD2. This CDR3 has 15 amino acids. The V gene end was trimmed by 4 bases and the J gene end by 7 bases; junction bases not matched to a gene: 11. CDR1 and CDR2 from the germline V gene are SGDLS and YYNGEE. The CDR3 DNA sequence: TGTGCCAGCAGCTTAGGACTAGGCGCCGTAAATGAGCAGTTCTTC. This translates into CASSLGLGAVNEQFF.

This chain connects TRBV20-1 to TRBJ2-5, with a possible D match to TRBD2 (7 bases). The CDR3 consists of 16 residues. V gave up 1 base and J gave up 4 bases, with 19 bases separating them. CDR1 and CDR2 (germline): DFQATT, SNEGSKA (reference sequence). The CDR3 region is CSARGNGGGAAETQYF. For the CDR3, the DNA is TGCAGTGCTAGAGGGAATGGGGGGGGGGCCGCAGAGACCCAGTACTTC.

This clonotype was seen a few times. The chain uses TRBV20-1 and TRBJ1-2; 9 bases agree with TRBD1. Germline loops: CDR1 DFQATT, CDR2 SNEGSKA (reference sequence). CDR3 length: 13 amino acids. J lost 7 bases, V lost 4 bases, and 7 bases had no gene match. The CDR3 here is CSATRDREGGYTF. The DNA for the CDR3 is TGCAGTGCTACTAGGGACAGGGAGGGTGGCTACACCTTC.

This chain uses TRBV6-1 with TRBJ1-6; D is unresolved. Germline assignment: CDR1 MNHNS and CDR2 SASEGT. The CDR3 consists of 16 residues. V was clipped by 5 bases and J by 9 bases, with 20 bases between them. Written as DNA, the CDR3 is TGTGCCAGCAGTCTCCGACACTTAGGGATTGGTTCACCCCTCCACTTT. The encoded protein is CASSLRHLGIGSPLHF.